This passage covers 20 T cell receptor beta chains from one sample sequenced in a study of OX40 agonist ivuxolimab in advanced cancers. The library was made by the immunoSEQ multiplex PCR assay. The immuneACCESS repertoire file appears here via TCRdb, limited to in-frame rearrangements. These files lack a portion of the clones; in checked studies, under half of the deficit traces to unresolved V genes, and the cause of the others is not known. The table for this sample lists about 86,000 clones; about 93% of them were counted only once. The ten largest clones capture roughly 1.1% of the sample. The material was CD4+ or CD8+ T cells sorted from blood, obtained in a trial of the OX40 agonist ivuxolimab. The receptor source for this set is an adult with an advanced solid tumor such as melanoma, head and neck, liver or kidney cancer.

This clone was observed once. The chain carries TRBV11-1 and TRBJ2-7; 12 bases match TRBD1. V lost 7 bases and J lost 7; bases outside the gene matches: 8. The CDR3 sequence is 14 residues long. CDR1 is SGHAT and CDR2 is FQDESV in the germline V gene (reference sequence). DNA for the CDR3: TGTGCCAGCACCCCCGGGACAGGGGGCAGTGAGCAGTACTTC. Protein: CASTPGTGGSEQYF.

This clone appeared once. This chain uses TRBV10-3 with TRBJ2-7; TRBD2 aligns across 9 bases. CDR3 length equals 15 residues. Germline CDR1 is ENHRY and CDR2 is SYGVKD. Unmatched junction bases numbered 7, after V lost 4 bases and J lost 3 bases. CDR3 loop: CAISGRSGSDYEQYF. In DNA, the CDR3 is TGTGCCATCAGTGGGCGTAGCGGGAGTGACTACGAGCAGTACTTC.

The chain combines TRBV5-1 with TRBJ2-1; D gene uncertain. The CDR3 has 14 residues. Germline lookup yields CDR1 SGHRS and CDR2 YFSETQ. V was pared by 0 bases and J by 5 bases, with 9 bases between. The CDR3 reads CASSLDSTDNEQFF. Here the CDR3 DNA reads TGCGCCAGCAGCTTGGACAGTACTGACAATGAGCAGTTCTTC.

This clone turned up a few times. The V gene is TRBV28, the J gene TRBJ1-5, with no clear D. From germline, CDR1 is MDHEN and CDR2 SYDVKM. Trimming removed 0 bases at V and 11 bases at J, with 8 bases between. This CDR3 is built from 12 residues. CDR3 region: CASSLWIQAQHF. The CDR3 DNA reads as TGTGCCAGCAGTTTATGGATCCAGGCCCAGCATTTT.

The CDR3 reads CAWSPTGSFSGNTIYF. The CDR3 nucleotides are TGTGCCTGGAGTCCGACGGGCTCATTCTCTGGAAACACCATATATTTT. The V call is TRBV30, the J call TRBJ1-3; no reliable D call. Germline loops: CDR1 GTSNPN, CDR2 SVGIG (reference sequence). This CDR3 has 16 residues. Trimming shortened V by 2 bases and J by 0 bases, and 14 bases separated the two germline ends.

The V call is TRBV6-5, the J call TRBJ2-1, with D perhaps assigned TRBD1 or TRBD2 (5 bases each). Germline-derived CDR1 and CDR2 are MNHEY and SVGAGI. Trimming removed 6 bases at V and 0 bases at J, with 12 bases between. The length of the CDR3 is 15 residues. CDR3 protein: CASRGTLSSYNEQFF. The DNA of the CDR3 is TGTGCCAGCAGGGGGACGTTGAGCTCCTACAATGAGCAGTTCTTC.

V usage is TRBV7-2 and J usage is TRBJ1-1; D call uncertain. Germline V gene sequence: CDR1 SGHTA, CDR2 FQGNSA. V was trimmed by 3 bases and J by 10 bases, leaving 15 bases between them. CDR3 length: 13 residues. The CDR3 region is CASSFHGVATAFF. The CDR3 bases are TGTGCCAGCAGCTTCCACGGGGTGGCAACAGCTTTCTTT.

The CDR3 sequence is CSGVDYGYTF. CDR3 nucleotides: TGCAGTGGGGTTGACTATGGCTACACCTTC. The rearrangement joins TRBV20-1 to TRBJ1-2; D gene ambiguous. The V end was cut by 7 bases, the J end by 3 bases, with 6 bases between. CDR1 DFQATT and CDR2 SNEGSKA come from the germline V gene (reference sequence). The CDR3 length is 10 residues.

This chain connects TRBV30 to TRBJ2-7; tentatively, D is TRBD1 or TRBD2 (5 bases each). This CDR3 is 15 amino acids long. The germline V and J ends were trimmed by 5 bases and 0 bases, with 17 bases remaining between them. Germline CDR1 is GTSNPN and CDR2 is SVGIG (reference sequence). This CDR3 reads CAWGARGQSSYEQYF. The CDR3 DNA reads TGTGCCTGGGGGGCCCGGGGTCAGAGCTCCTACGAGCAGTACTTC.

This chain links TRBV27 with TRBJ2-3, with D perhaps TRBD2 (6 bases). Germline CDR1 MNHEY, CDR2 SMNVEV (reference sequence). V was shortened by 5 bases and J by 2 bases, with 11 bases between the two germline ends. This CDR3 has 14 residues. The DNA of the CDR3 is TGTGCCAGCAGTCCCCGCGGGACCACAGATACGCAGTATTTT. This translates into CASSPRGTTDTQYF.

The gene calls are TRBV2 and TRBJ2-5, with 9 bases fitting TRBD1. After removal of 6 bases from V and 2 bases from J, the junction contained 7 bases not matched to a gene. Germline V gives CDR1 SNHLY, CDR2 FYNNEI. The CDR3 runs 15 residues. The CDR3 DNA follows: TGTGCCAGCAGCTGGGGACAGGGCCCGCAAGAGACCCAGTACTTC. Its protein product is CASSWGQGPQETQYF.

This chain links TRBV19 with TRBJ2-3; maybe TRBD2 (5 bases). Germline-derived CDR1 and CDR2 are LNHDA and SQIVND (reference sequence). Trimming took off 8 bases at V and 1 base at J, with 13 bases between the two ends. The CDR3 runs 14 residues. The CDR3 loop is CASSASWGTDTQYF. In DNA, the CDR3 is TGTGCCAGTTCGGCTAGCTGGGGCACAGATACGCAGTATTTT.

The CDR3 nucleotides read TGTGCCAGCAGCTTAGCCCTAGTGAAGACCCAGTACTTC. Translated: CASSLALVKTQYF. V and J are TRBV7-9 and TRBJ2-5; D not certain. Between the trimmed V and J ends, which lost 0 bases and 6 bases, there was a span of 8 bases. The CDR3 extends over 13 amino acids. Per germline, CDR1 SEHNR and CDR2 FQNEAQ (reference sequence).

V and J are TRBV11-2 and TRBJ2-1; 8 bases are shared with TRBD1. Germline V gene data show CDR1 as SGHAT and CDR2 as FQNNGV. The CDR3 loop spans 16 amino acids. The V segment lost 5 bases and the J segment 3 bases; nucleotides outside the gene matches: 9. CDR3 nucleotides: TGTGCCAGCAGCCCGGGAACAGGGGGAATCTACAATGAGCAGTTCTTC. Its protein product is CASSPGTGGIYNEQFF.

This clone has just one count. The chain has TRBV18 and TRBJ2-5; 11 bases line up with TRBD2. This CDR3 is built from 15 residues. Germline assignment: CDR1 KGHSH and CDR2 LQKENI. V dropped 0 bases and J dropped 5; count of bases not matched to a gene: 2. The CDR3 DNA reads as TGTGCCAGCTCACCACCGTCTAGCGGGAGGGAGACCCAGTACTTC. This gives the protein CASSPPSSGRETQYF.

This chain connects TRBV11-2 to TRBJ2-5; 10 bases are a match to TRBD2. Germline V gives CDR1 SGHAT, CDR2 FQNNGV. The CDR3 is 14 amino acids. With V trimmed by 5 bases and J by 4 bases, 4 bases remained unmatched. CDR3 amino acids: CASSVIAGGETQYF. CDR3 DNA sequence: TGTGCCAGCAGCGTCATAGCGGGAGGAGAGACCCAGTACTTC.

V gene TRBV28 combines with J gene TRBJ2-7; either TRBD1 or TRBD2 may fit D (6 bases each). Germline V gene sequence: CDR1 MDHEN, CDR2 SYDVKM. Trimming took 6 bases from V and 2 from J, leaving 17 bases between them. The CDR3 runs to 15 residues. In nucleotides, the CDR3 is TGTGCCAGCAGATTAGATCTGGGGGGCACCTACGAGCAGTACTTC. Residues: CASRLDLGGTYEQYF.

This clone has just a few counts. V is TRBV19 and J is TRBJ2-1; TRBD2 might be the D (5 bases). Per the germline V gene, CDR1 is LNHDA and CDR2 is SQIVND (reference sequence). V was clipped by 10 bases and J by 5 bases, with 15 bases between them. There are 13 residues in the CDR3. CDR3 nucleotides: TGTGCCACGACCCGCGGAGGAGACAATGAGCAGTTCTTC. This encodes CATTRGGDNEQFF.

The chain has TRBV9 and TRBJ2-3; no firm D call. The V end lost 0 bases, the J end lost 4 bases, and 12 bases lay between the germline ends. Germline-derived CDR1 and CDR2 are SGDLS and YYNGEE. The CDR3 runs 15 residues. This CDR3 is CASSVVGPVPDTQYF. DNA for the CDR3: TGTGCCAGCAGCGTAGTAGGCCCGGTCCCAGATACGCAGTATTTT.

The V call is TRBV11-2, the J call TRBJ2-1, with TRBD2 matching over 7 bases. CDR1 and CDR2 from the germline V gene are SGHAT and FQNNGV. V trimming: 6 bases; J trimming: 5 bases; junction bases outside the gene matches: 16. The CDR3 contains 17 residues. The CDR3 spells CASRRAAGTKDNNEQFF. The CDR3 coding sequence is TGTGCCAGCAGAAGAGCCGCAGGGACTAAGGATAACAATGAGCAGTTCTTC.